These 27 T cell receptor beta chains originate from one sample sequenced in a study of spatial heterogeneity in lung cancer. TCRdb processed the 5' RACE reads anew with MiXCR; each CDR3 protein has one entry. The data show about 36,000 distinct CDR3 sequences, around 5.5% seen once. Time point indicated: sample taken at primary tumor resection. In each case, whole RNA from tumor, nontumor lung or frozen PBMC was sequenced unsorted. Material: PBMCs, obtained at surgery. These receptors all come from a female donor with early-stage non-small cell lung cancer.

The chain combines TRBV10-1 with TRBJ2-7; D not certain. The CDR3 totals 10 residues. Germline V gene data show CDR1 as WNHNN and CDR2 as SYGVQD (reference sequence). Trimming pared 6 bases from V and 2 bases from J, leaving 2 bases between. The CDR3 DNA sequence: TGCGCCAGCAGGACCTACGAGCAGTACTTC. This gives the protein CASRTYEQYF.

This clonotype was observed many times. This chain links TRBV28 with TRBJ2-2; 7 nucleotides align to TRBD1. Germline CDR1 and CDR2: MDHEN and SYDVKM. Trimming cost V 2 bases and J 4 bases; bases outside gene matches: 4. The CDR3 is 15 residues long. In nucleotides, the CDR3 is TGTGCCAGCAGTTTAACAGGGGTAATCACCGGGGAGCTGTTTTTT. Translating it yields CASSLTGVITGELFF.

The chain links TRBV2 to TRBJ2-2; D is unresolved. In germline, CDR1 is SNHLY, CDR2 FYNNEI. CDR3 size: 13 residues. V lost 6 bases and J 6 bases, leaving 11 bases between the germline ends. The DNA of the CDR3 is TGTGCCAGCAGGCAGGACCTCTCCGGGGAGCTGTTTTTT. This encodes CASRQDLSGELFF.

In its sample, this clonotype was seen many times. The rearrangement joins TRBV2 to TRBJ2-7, with TRBD2 identical over 10 bases. Per germline, CDR1 SNHLY and CDR2 FYNNEI. The junction had 10 bases not matched to a gene; V was cut back by 2 bases and J by 3 bases. The CDR3 consists of 17 residues. CDR3 amino acids: CASSERLAGERIYEQYF. CDR3 sequence (DNA): TGTGCCAGCAGTGAAAGGCTAGCGGGAGAGCGGATCTACGAGCAGTACTTC.

This clonotype was detected many times. The genes are TRBV19 and TRBJ2-3, with 7 positions matching TRBD1. Germline V gives CDR1 LNHDA, CDR2 SQIVND (reference sequence). This CDR3 is built from 15 residues. Losses at the gene ends were 5 bases for V and 0 bases for J; bases not matched to a gene: 5. CDR3 in DNA: TGTGCCAGTAGTTTCGACAGGGCAAGCACAGATACGCAGTATTTT. Amino acids: CASSFDRASTDTQYF.

The chain couples TRBV30 to TRBJ2-5, with TRBD2 matching 8 bases. CDR1 GTSNPN and CDR2 SVGIG come from the germline V gene (reference sequence). This CDR3 is built from 14 residues. Trimming cost V 3 bases and J 5 bases; bases outside gene matches: 8. The CDR3, as DNA: TGTGCCTGGAGGGAGCGGGGGATTTTGGAGACCCAGTACTTC. Amino acid sequence: CAWRERGILETQYF.

This clonotype was recorded at least ten times. The chain has TRBV19 and TRBJ2-3; D tentatively reads TRBD1 or TRBD2 (5 bases each). The CDR3 is made up of 15 amino acids. The V gene lost 3 bases and the J gene lost 8 bases, with 18 bases spanning the gap. Looked up from germline, CDR1 is LNHDA and CDR2 is SQIVND (reference sequence). The CDR3 DNA follows: TGTGCCAGTAGTATCTCCGGGACCTCGTCTCTTACGCAGTATTTT. Its translation is CASSISGTSSLTQYF.

The chain has TRBV7-9 and TRBJ2-2; D gene unclear. The germline CDR1 and CDR2 sequences are SEHNR and FQNEAQ (reference sequence). CDR3 length: 12 amino acids. The ends were cut back, 11 bases at V and 0 bases at J, with 7 bases in the middle. The chain's CDR3 is CARIANTGELFF. CDR3 nucleotides: TGTGCCCGAATAGCGAACACCGGGGAGCTGTTTTTT.

This clonotype was recorded many times. The chain is built from TRBV2 and TRBJ1-4; D is uncertain. The CDR3 covers 14 residues. Germline assignment: CDR1 SNHLY and CDR2 FYNNEI. Deletions cut 5 bases from V and 5 bases from J, with 12 bases between. In DNA, the CDR3 is TGTGCCAGCAGTCCCCTGGAAAGGAATGAAAAACTGTTTTTT. Its translation is CASSPLERNEKLFF.

This clonotype was counted many times. This rearrangement joins TRBV7-2 to TRBJ2-5; 12 nucleotides match TRBD2. V lost 2 bases, J lost 3 bases, and 1 base stayed unmatched. This CDR3 comprises 15 residues. Per the germline V gene, CDR1 is SGHTA and CDR2 is FQGNSA. The CDR3 protein is CASSLRTSGEETQYF. For the CDR3, the DNA is TGTGCCAGCAGCTTAAGGACTAGCGGGGAAGAGACCCAGTACTTC.

This clonotype occurred many times. This sequence joins TRBV24-1 and TRBJ1-5, with D tentatively TRBD1 (6 bases). Trimming pared 3 bases from V and 7 bases from J, leaving 9 bases between. CDR1 and CDR2 (germline): KGHDR, SFDVKD. CDR3 size: 13 residues. The chain's CDR3 is CATSDRGRQPQHF. Here the CDR3 DNA reads TGTGCCACCAGTGATCGGGGGCGACAGCCCCAGCATTTT.

This clonotype came up many times. This chain connects TRBV9 to TRBJ1-3; 7 bases line up with TRBD1. CDR1 is SGDLS and CDR2 is YYNGEE in the germline V gene. With 4 bases clipped from V and 0 bases from J, the junction kept 7 bases outside the gene matches. CDR3 size: 16 residues. Written as DNA, the CDR3 is TGTGCCAGCAGCAGGGGACAGCGAAACTCTGGAAACACCATATATTTT. It encodes CASSRGQRNSGNTIYF.

With regard to this clonotype: This could be a read error, since a much larger clone is one nucleotide away. The chain joins TRBV9 to TRBJ1-1; no clear D. From germline, CDR1 is SGDLS and CDR2 YYNGEE. CDR3 length equals 14 residues. CDR3 sequence: CPSSVAAQNTEAFF. CDR3 in DNA: TGTCCCAGCAGCGTAGCAGCACAGAACACTGAAGCTTTCTTT. Looking up the rest from reference TRBV9 and TRBJ1-1 gives the full variable domain: DSGVTQTPKHLITATGQRVTLRCSPRSGDLSVYWYQQSLDQGLQFLIQYYNGEERAKGNILERFSAQQFPDLHSELNLSSLELGDSALYFCPSSVAAQNTEAFFGQGTRLTVV.

There are many counts of this clonotype. The chain recombines TRBV11-2 with TRBJ2-1, with D tentatively TRBD1 (6 bases). Germline-derived CDR1 and CDR2 are SGHAT and FQNNGV. V shed 7 bases and J shed 4 bases, with 14 bases lying between them. The CDR3 is 14 amino acids. The CDR3 spells CASIPLDSYNEQFF. The CDR3 DNA sequence: TGTGCCAGCATCCCCTTGGACAGTTACAATGAGCAGTTCTTC.

This clonotype appeared many times. The V call is TRBV5-1, the J call TRBJ1-6, with a weak D call TRBD1 (5 bases). This CDR3 has 16 residues. V gave up 4 bases and J gave up 7 bases, with 18 bases separating them. Germline assignment: CDR1 SGHRS and CDR2 YFSETQ. CDR3 in DNA: TGCGCCAGCAGCCCGCTCCGGGACGCAGGAAATTCACCCCTCCACTTT. It is translated as CASSPLRDAGNSPLHF.

V usage is TRBV11-2 and J usage is TRBJ1-4, with 7 bases that match TRBD1. CDR1 and CDR2 (germline): SGHAT, FQNNGV. V shed 5 bases and J 5 bases; nucleotides not matched to a gene: 8. CDR3 length equals 15 residues. The CDR3, as DNA: TGTGCCAGCAGCCTCGGGACAGAGCGGAATGAAAAACTGTTTTTT. It translates to CASSLGTERNEKLFF.

The rearrangement joins TRBV6-2 or TRBV6-3 to TRBJ2-7, with 7 bases fitting TRBD2. The CDR3 contains 18 residues. The germline V gene has CDR1 MNHEY and CDR2 SVGEGT. With 2 bases clipped from V and 0 bases from J, the junction kept 13 bases outside the gene matches. The CDR3 DNA sequence: TGTGCCAGCAGTTACCGTGCGGGAGTCCCGGAGAGCTCCTACGAGCAGTACTTC. It is translated as CASSYRAGVPESSYEQYF.

Ten or more counts support this clonotype. The rearrangement links TRBV28 to TRBJ2-1; 9 bases are shared with TRBD2. Looked up from germline, CDR1 is MDHEN and CDR2 is SYDVKM. The length of the CDR3 is 19 residues. Unmatched junction bases numbered 16, after V lost 7 bases and J lost 0 bases. The CDR3, as DNA: TGTGCCAGCACCCCTAGGGCCGGGACTAGCCTTATCTCCTACAATGAGCAGTTCTTC. It specifies CASTPRAGTSLISYNEQFF.

This clonotype was seen many times. J is TRBJ2-5 and V is TRBV27; 10 positions agree with TRBD2. From germline, CDR1 is MNHEY and CDR2 SMNVEV (reference sequence). The CDR3 sequence is 13 residues long. The V gene end was trimmed by 5 bases and the J gene end by 5 bases; junction bases not matched to a gene: 2. The CDR3 bases are TGTGCCAGCAGTCCACTAGCGGGGGAGACCCAGTACTTC. Translated: CASSPLAGETQYF.

This clonotype was counted ten times or more. The genes are TRBV4-1 and TRBJ1-2; unclear D gene. The V gene lost 0 bases and the J gene lost 4 bases, with 3 bases spanning the gap. There are 12 residues in the CDR3. Germline-derived CDR1 and CDR2 are MGHRA and YSYEKL. The CDR3 DNA reads TGCGCCAGCAGCCAAGACAGCTATGGCTACACCTTC. Protein sequence: CASSQDSYGYTF.

Only a few counts were recorded for this clonotype. A much larger clone is a single base away; this may be a read error. The chain couples TRBV12-3 or TRBV12-4 to TRBJ2-2; perhaps TRBD2 as D (7 bases). The CDR3 is 14 amino acids. V was pared by 3 bases and J by 8 bases, with 13 bases between. As DNA, the CDR3 is TGTGCCAGCAGTTTCGGGGGGCGCATGGGGGAGCTGTTTTTT. Protein sequence: CASSFGGRMGELFF.

This clonotype showed up many times. The chain combines TRBV2 with TRBJ2-4; TRBD1 matches at 8 bases. CDR1 is SNHLY, CDR2 FYNNEI, per germline. The CDR3 runs 15 residues. V lost 6 bases and J lost 9; bases outside the gene matches: 13. This CDR3 is CASSSRATGVGIQYF. CDR3 DNA sequence: TGTGCCAGCAGCTCCCGGGCGACAGGGGTCGGCATTCAGTACTTC. Supplemented by reference TRBV2 and TRBJ2-4, the full variable domain reads EPEVTQTPSHQVTQMGQEVILRCVPISNHLYFYWYRQILGQKVEFLVSFYNNEISEKSEIFDDQFSVERPDGSNFTLKIRSTKLEDSAMYFCASSSRATGVGIQYFGAGTRLSVL.

This clonotype was recorded at least ten times. The chain uses TRBV18 and TRBJ2-3; D call uncertain. The V gene lost 0 bases and the J gene lost 6 bases, with 13 bases spanning the gap. The CDR3 length is 15 residues. Germline V CDR1 and CDR2: KGHSH, LQKENI. The CDR3 protein is CASSPPQVVTDTQYF. The DNA for the CDR3 is TGTGCCAGCTCACCACCCCAGGTTGTGACGGATACGCAGTATTTT.

This clonotype has at least ten counts. J is TRBJ2-7 and V is TRBV15, with D maybe TRBD1 (5 bases). V was clipped by 0 bases and J by 4 bases, with 16 bases between them. Per the germline V gene, CDR1 is LNHNV and CDR2 is YYDKDF (reference sequence). This CDR3 spans 16 amino acids. Here the CDR3 reads CATSRDFVNRRYEQYF. The DNA of the CDR3 is TGTGCCACCAGCAGAGATTTTGTTAACAGGCGGTACGAGCAGTACTTC. Filled out from reference TRBV15 and TRBJ2-7, the complete variable domain reads DAMVIQNPRYQVTQFGKPVTLSCSQTLNHNVMYWYQQKSSQAPKLLFHYYDKDFNNEADTPDNFQSRRPNTSFCFLDIRSPGLGDTAMYLCATSRDFVNRRYEQYFGPGTRLTVT.

This clonotype came up a few times. CDR3 bases: TGTGCCAGCAGCCAAGCGGTAGCTTCCGAGACAGATACGCAGTATTTT. This sequence encodes CASSQAVASETDTQYF. The V gene is TRBV4-2, the J gene TRBJ2-3; D not certain. Germline CDR1 LGHNA, CDR2 YNFKEQ. This CDR3 has 16 amino acids. Trimming shortened V by 1 base and J by 3 bases, and 14 bases separated the two germline ends.

This clonotype was counted between two and nine times. The chain carries TRBV7-2 and TRBJ2-2; no firm D call. CDR3 length: 12 residues. Trimming pared 6 bases from V and 6 bases from J, leaving 8 bases between. The germline V gene encodes CDR1 SGHTA and CDR2 FQGNSA. The CDR3 nucleotides read TGTGCCAGCAGTTTAACGGCCGGGGAGCTGTTTTTT. This translates into CASSLTAGELFF.

In nucleotides, the CDR3 is TGTGCCAGCAGCTTAGGCGCGCAGGGGGCGGCTGAAGCTTTCTTT. It codes for CASSLGAQGAAEAFF. The chain uses TRBV7-2 and TRBJ1-1; the match to TRBD1 covers 8 bases. The germline CDR1 and CDR2 sequences are SGHTA and FQGNSA. The length of the CDR3 is 15 residues. Trimming removed 1 base from V and 6 bases from J; junction bases left unmatched: 7.